A single T cell receptor beta chain is shown here with its context. The antigen it recognizes is unknown. Qualities for individual bases were not recorded, and no much larger clone is one base off. This entry comes from a study of T-cell memory formation after mild COVID-19 listed by TCRdb under 2021. Describing the broader study: Most TCR sequence clusters were specific to one of the two donors. The cohort was made up of two young adult volunteers, one female and one male, who were previously healthy. T-cell clones expanding and contracting after mild COVID-19 in a couple of donors were tracked by longitudinal TCRalpha and TCRbeta repertoire sequencing.

The reads were generated on an Illumina NovaSeq 6000. Using 5'RACE with constant-segment primers, TCRalpha and TCRbeta cDNA libraries were constructed, with sample barcodes and unique molecular identifiers added in the process. Trizol reagent was used to extract RNA from every sample. Amplification of the libraries took two PCR steps, and the second step added a second sample barcode plus Illumina TruSeq adapters. Sequencing of libraries was performed on an Illumina NovaSeq with 2 x 150 bp paired-end reads. The study's processing was this. With migec v1.2.7, reads were demultiplexed and then collapsed into UMI-guided consensus sequences. Using mixcr v2.1.11, the UMI consensuses were aligned to TRA and TRB V and J templates and assembled into clonotypes. A clonotype was counted as expanded or contracted only if both edgeR and NoisET called the change significant, with noise models trained on biological replicates. edgeR calls used a false discovery rate-adjusted p below 0.01 and a log2 fold-change threshold of 1. As an exploratory analysis of dynamics, max-normalized trajectories of the 1000 most abundant clonotypes were examined with PCA combined with hierarchical clustering. The CD4 or CD8 phenotype of responding clones was assigned using the separately sequenced CD4+ and CD8+ repertoires. Using fastp at Q25 and MiXCR, TCRdb reprocessed the public reads and kept productive beta chains. Identical CDR3 protein sequences are pooled into one entry, listed with their most common genes and DNA. None of the V and J calls come from the authors' own analysis; TCRdb made them. The sample includes nearly 250,000 distinct CDR3 sequences, with 15% observed a single time. The leading ten clones occupy 2.1% of the sample.

The paper as a whole reports these results and caveats: The study covered only a couple of mild cases, and larger cohorts including severe cases with pre-infection samples were considered necessary. Contracting CD4+ clones appeared mostly in the CM and EM memory subsets, whereas CD8+ clones were enriched in EMRA. Balanced CD4/CD8 phenotypes were observed for clones contracting from day 15 to 85, whereas a bias towards CD4+ was observed for a second wave of clones expanding from day 15 to 37. The detection of some responding clones in pre-infection memory suggests that pre-existing cross-reactive memory T cells joined the SARS-CoV-2 response. SARS-CoV-2 specificity of the second-wave clones peaking on day 37 was not confirmed.

Ficoll-Paque density gradient centrifugation was used to isolate PBMCs. Sequenced input: PBMCs or a T cell subset sorted from them (not recorded which). The clonotype was recovered from an adult woman who had mild COVID-19 (a few samples of this study predate the infection). The sample titles of this study are shuffled in the database, so cell type and time point are left out; the donor was told from shared clones.

The nucleotide sequence reads as follows: TGCGCCAGCAGCTTGGTTGCAGGGCAAGGCAATGAGCAGTTCTTC. Its translation is CASSLVAGQGNEQFF. The sequence joins TRBV5-1 to TRBJ2-1; D gene: possibly TRBD1, on 5 matching bases. CDR1 is given as SGHRS and CDR2 as YFSETQ, both from the germline V gene. V and J are truncated by 0 bases and 6 bases respectively, leaving an intervening sequence of 13 bases. From the cysteine up to the phenylalanine, the CDR3 has a length of 15 residues. Only the CDR3 region is kept as DNA, spanning 45 bases read in frame from base 1.